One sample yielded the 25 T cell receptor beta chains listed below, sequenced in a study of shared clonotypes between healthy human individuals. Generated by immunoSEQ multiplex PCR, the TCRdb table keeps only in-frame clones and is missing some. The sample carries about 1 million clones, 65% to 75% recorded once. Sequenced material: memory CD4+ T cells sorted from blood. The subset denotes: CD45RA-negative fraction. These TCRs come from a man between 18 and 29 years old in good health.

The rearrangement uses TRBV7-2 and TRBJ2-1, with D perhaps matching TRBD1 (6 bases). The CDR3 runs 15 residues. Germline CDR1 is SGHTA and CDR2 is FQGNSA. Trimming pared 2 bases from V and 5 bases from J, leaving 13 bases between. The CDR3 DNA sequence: TGTGCCAGCAGCTTACAGGGGCGTTCGGACAATGAGCAGTTCTTC. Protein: CASSLQGRSDNEQFF.

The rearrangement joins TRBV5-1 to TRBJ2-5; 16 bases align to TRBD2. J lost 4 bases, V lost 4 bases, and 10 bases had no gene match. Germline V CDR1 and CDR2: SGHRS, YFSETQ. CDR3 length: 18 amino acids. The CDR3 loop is CASSPGLAGGPRGETQYF. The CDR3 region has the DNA TGCGCCAGCAGCCCGGGACTAGCGGGAGGGCCCAGGGGAGAGACCCAGTACTTC.

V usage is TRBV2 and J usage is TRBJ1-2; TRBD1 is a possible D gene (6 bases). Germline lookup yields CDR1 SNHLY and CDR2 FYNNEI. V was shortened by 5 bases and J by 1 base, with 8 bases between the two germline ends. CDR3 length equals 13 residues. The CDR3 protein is CASSRTVNYGYTF. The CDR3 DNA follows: TGTGCCAGCAGTAGGACAGTTAACTATGGCTACACCTTC.

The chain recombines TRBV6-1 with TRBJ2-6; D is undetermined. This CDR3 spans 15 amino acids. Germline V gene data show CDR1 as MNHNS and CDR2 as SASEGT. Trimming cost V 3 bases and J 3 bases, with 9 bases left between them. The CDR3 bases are TGTGCCAGCAGTGAGTGGGTCAATGGGGCCAACGTCCTGACTTTC. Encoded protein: CASSEWVNGANVLTF.

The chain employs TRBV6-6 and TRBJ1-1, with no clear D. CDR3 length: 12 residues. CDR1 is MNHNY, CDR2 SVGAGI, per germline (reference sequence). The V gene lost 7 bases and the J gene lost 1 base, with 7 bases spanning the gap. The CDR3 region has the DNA TGTGCCAGCACGCGGGGGAACACTGAAGCTTTCTTT. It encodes CASTRGNTEAFF.

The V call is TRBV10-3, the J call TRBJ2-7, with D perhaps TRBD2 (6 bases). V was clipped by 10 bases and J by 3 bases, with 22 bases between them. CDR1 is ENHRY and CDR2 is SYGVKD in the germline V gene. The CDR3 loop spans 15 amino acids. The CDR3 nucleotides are TGTGCCACTACCCACCGCGGCGGGGACGGCTACGAGCAGTACTTC. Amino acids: CATTHRGGDGYEQYF.

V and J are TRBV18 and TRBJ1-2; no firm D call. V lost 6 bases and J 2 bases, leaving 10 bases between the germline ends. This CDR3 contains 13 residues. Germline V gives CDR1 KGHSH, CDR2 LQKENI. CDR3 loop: CASSFDKNYGYTF. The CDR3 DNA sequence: TGTGCCAGCTCCTTTGATAAAAACTATGGCTACACCTTC.

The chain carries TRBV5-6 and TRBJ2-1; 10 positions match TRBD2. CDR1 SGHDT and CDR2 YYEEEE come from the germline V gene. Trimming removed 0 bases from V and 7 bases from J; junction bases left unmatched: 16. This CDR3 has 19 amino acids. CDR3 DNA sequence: TGTGCCAGCAGCTTGGCCCTAAGTGGGAGGGCTAGCGGGAGTAATGAGCAGTTCTTC. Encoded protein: CASSLALSGRASGSNEQFF.

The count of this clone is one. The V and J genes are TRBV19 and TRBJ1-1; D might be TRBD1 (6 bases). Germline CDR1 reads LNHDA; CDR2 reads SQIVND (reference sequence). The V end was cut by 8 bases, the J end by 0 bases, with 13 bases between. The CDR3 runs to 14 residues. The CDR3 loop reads CASRLQGMNTEAFF. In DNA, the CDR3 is TGTGCCAGTCGACTACAGGGTATGAACACTGAAGCTTTCTTT.

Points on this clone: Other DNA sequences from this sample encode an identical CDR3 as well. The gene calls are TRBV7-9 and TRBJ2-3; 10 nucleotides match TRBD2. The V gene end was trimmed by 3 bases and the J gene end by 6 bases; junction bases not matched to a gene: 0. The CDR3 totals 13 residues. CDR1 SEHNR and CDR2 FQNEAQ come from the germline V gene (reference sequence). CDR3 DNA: TGTGCCAGCAGCTTTAGCGGGGGGGATACGCAGTATTTT. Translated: CASSFSGGDTQYF.

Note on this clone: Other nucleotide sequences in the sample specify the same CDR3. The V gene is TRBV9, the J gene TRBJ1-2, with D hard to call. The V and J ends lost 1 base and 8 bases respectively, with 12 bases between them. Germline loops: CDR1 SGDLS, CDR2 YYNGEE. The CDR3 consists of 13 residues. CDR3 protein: CASSVSLGYGYTF. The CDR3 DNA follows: TGTGCCAGCAGCGTATCTTTGGGATACGGCTACACCTTC.

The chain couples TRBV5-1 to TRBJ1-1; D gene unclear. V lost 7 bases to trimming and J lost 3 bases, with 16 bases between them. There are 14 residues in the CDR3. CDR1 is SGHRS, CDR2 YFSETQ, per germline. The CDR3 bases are TGCGCCAGCCGTGTTATGGTCCAAGACACTGAAGCTTTCTTT. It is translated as CASRVMVQDTEAFF.

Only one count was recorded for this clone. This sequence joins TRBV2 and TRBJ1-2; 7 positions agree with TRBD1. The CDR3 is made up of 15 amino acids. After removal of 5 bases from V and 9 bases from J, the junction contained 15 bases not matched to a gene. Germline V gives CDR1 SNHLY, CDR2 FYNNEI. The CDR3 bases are TGTGCCAGCAGTAATCAATCGACAGGGTTTAGAAGCTACACCTTC. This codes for CASSNQSTGFRSYTF.

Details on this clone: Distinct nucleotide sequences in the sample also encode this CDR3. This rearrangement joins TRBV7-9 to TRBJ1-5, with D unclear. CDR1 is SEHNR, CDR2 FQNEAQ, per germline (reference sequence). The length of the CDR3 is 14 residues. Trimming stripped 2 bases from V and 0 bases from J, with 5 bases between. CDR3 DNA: TGTGCCAGCAGCTTAACGTATAGCAATCAGCCCCAGCATTTT. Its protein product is CASSLTYSNQPQHF.

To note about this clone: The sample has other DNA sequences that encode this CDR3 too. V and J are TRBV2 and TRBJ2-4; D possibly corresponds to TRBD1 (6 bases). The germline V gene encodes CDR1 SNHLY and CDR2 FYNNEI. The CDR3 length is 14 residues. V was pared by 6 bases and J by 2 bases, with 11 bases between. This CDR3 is CASSPTGTKNIQYF. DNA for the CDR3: TGTGCCAGCAGCCCTACAGGGACCAAAAACATTCAGTACTTC.

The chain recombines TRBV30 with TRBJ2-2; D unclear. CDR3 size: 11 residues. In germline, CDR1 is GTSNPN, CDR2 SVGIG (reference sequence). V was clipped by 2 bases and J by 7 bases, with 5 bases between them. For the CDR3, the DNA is TGTGCCTGGAGTCGCGGCGGGGAGCTGTTTTTT. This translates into CAWSRGGELFF.

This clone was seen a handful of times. The CDR3 nucleotides read TGTGCCAGCAGCCTTTCTGAGGCTGCACCCCTCCACTTT. Its protein product is CASSLSEAAPLHF. The chain is built from TRBV27 and TRBJ1-6; D is ambiguous. The CDR3 spans 13 residues. Germline V gene lookup returns CDR1 MNHEY and CDR2 SMNVEV (reference sequence). Deletions cut 6 bases from V and 11 bases from J, with 14 bases between.

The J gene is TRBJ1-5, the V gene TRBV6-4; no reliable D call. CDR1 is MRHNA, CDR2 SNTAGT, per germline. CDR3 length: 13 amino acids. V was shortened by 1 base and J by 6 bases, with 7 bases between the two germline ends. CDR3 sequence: CASSDWVGQPQHF. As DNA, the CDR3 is TGTGCCAGCAGTGACTGGGTGGGTCAGCCCCAGCATTTT.

This CDR3 is CASSLRHSSTDTQYF. The DNA of the CDR3 is TGTGCCAGCAGCCTTCGCCACAGTTCCACAGATACGCAGTATTTT. The V gene is TRBV6-4, the J gene TRBJ2-3; D is unclear. The CDR3 extends over 15 amino acids. Trimming took off 6 bases at V and 2 bases at J, with 15 bases between the two ends. The germline CDR1 and CDR2 sequences are MRHNA and SNTAGT.

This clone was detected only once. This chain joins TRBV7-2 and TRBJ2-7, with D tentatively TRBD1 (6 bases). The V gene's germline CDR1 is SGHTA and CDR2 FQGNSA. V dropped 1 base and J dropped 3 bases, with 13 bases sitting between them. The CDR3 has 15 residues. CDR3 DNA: TGTGCCAGCAGCTTAGGTCAGGGGTTGATCTACGAGCAGTACTTC. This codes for CASSLGQGLIYEQYF.

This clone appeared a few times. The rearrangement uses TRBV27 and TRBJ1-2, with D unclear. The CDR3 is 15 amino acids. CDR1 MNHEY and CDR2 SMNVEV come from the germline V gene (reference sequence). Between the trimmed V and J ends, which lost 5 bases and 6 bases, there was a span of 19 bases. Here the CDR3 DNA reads TGTGCCAGCAGTCCCCCGGGCCCTACCGGCCATGGCTACACCTTC. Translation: CASSPPGPTGHGYTF.

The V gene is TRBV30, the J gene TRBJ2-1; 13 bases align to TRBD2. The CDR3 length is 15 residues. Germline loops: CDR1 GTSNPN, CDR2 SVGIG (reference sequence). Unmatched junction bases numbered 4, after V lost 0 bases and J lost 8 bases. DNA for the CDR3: TGTGCCTGGAGTGTGGGACTAGCGGGGAGCGATGAGCAGTTCTTC. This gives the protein CAWSVGLAGSDEQFF.

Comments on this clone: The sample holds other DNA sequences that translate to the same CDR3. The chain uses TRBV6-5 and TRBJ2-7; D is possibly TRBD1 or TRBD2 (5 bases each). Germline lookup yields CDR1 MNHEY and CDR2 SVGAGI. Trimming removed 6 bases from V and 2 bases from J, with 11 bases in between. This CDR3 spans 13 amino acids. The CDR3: CASRGTGPYEQYF. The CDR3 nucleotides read TGTGCCAGCAGGGGCACGGGACCCTACGAGCAGTACTTC.

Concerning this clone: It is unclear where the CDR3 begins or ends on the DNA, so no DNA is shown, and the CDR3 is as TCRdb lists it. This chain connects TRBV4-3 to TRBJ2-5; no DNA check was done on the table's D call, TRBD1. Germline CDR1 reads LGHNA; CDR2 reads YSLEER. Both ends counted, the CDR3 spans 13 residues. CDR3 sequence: CASTSDRAHEQYF.

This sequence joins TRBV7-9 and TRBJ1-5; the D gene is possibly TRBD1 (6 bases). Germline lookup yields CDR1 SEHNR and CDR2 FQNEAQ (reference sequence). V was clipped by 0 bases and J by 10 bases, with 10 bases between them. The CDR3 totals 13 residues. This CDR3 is CASSLAMGQPQHF. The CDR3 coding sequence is TGTGCCAGCAGCTTAGCGATGGGACAACCCCAGCATTTT.